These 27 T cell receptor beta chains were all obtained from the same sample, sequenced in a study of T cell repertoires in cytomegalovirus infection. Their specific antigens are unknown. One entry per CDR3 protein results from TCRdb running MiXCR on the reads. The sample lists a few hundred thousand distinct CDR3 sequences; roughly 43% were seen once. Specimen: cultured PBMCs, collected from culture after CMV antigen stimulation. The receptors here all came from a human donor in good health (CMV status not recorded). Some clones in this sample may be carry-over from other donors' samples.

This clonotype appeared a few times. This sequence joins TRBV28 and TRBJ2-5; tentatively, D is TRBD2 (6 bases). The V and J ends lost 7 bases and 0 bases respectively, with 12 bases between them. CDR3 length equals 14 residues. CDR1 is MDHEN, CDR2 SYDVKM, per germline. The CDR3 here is CASTQRGYQETQYF. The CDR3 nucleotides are TGTGCCAGCACCCAACGGGGGTACCAAGAGACCCAGTACTTC.

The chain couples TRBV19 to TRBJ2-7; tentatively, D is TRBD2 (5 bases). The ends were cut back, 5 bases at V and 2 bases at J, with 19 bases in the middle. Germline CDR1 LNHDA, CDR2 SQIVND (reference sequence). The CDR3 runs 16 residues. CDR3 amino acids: CASSPRPGTPTYEQYF. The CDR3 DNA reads TGTGCCAGTAGTCCGAGACCGGGAACGCCGACCTACGAGCAGTACTTC.

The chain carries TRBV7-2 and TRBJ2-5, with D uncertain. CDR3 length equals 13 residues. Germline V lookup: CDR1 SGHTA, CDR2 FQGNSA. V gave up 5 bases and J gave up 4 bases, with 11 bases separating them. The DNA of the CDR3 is TGTGCCAGCAGCCGCAGTCCTGGAGAGACCCAGTACTTC. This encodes CASSRSPGETQYF.

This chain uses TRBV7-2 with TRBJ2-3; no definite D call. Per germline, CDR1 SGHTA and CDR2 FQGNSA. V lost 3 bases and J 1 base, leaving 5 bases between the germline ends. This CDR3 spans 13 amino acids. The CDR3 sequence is CASSFLRTDTQYF. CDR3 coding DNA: TGTGCCAGCAGCTTCTTACGCACAGATACGCAGTATTTT.

The CDR3 loop reads CASSLQGPFNEKLFF. In DNA form, the CDR3 reads TGCGCCAGCAGCTTACAGGGTCCCTTCAATGAAAAACTGTTTTTT. V is TRBV5-1 and J is TRBJ1-4; TRBD1 might be the D (6 bases). This CDR3 spans 15 amino acids. From germline, CDR1 is SGHRS and CDR2 YFSETQ. V was shortened by 2 bases and J by 5 bases, with 13 bases between the two germline ends.

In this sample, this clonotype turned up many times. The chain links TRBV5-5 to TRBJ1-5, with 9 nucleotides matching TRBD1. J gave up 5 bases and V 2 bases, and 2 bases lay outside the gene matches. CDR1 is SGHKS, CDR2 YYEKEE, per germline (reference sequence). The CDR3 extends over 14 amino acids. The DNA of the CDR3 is TGTGCCAGCAGCTTAAGGACAGGGGATCAGCCCCAGCATTTT. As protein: CASSLRTGDQPQHF.

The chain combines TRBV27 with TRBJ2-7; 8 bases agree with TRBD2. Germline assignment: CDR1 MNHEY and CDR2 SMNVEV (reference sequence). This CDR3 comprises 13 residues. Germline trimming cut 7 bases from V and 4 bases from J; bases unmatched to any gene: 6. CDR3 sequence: CASTPGLGYEQYF. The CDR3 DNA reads TGTGCCAGCACCCCGGGACTAGGATACGAGCAGTACTTC.

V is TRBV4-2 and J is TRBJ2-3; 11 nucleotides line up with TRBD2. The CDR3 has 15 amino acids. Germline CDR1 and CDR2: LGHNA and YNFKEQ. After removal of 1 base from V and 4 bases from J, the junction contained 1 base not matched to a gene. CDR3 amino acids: CASSQASGGSDTQYF. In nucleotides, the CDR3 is TGTGCCAGCAGCCAAGCTAGCGGGGGGTCAGATACGCAGTATTTT.

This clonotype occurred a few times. CDR3 nucleotides: TGTGCCAGCAGTGAAGCGCTGGCAGGCCAAGAGACCCAGTACTTC. Amino acids: CASSEALAGQETQYF. The rearrangement joins TRBV6-1 to TRBJ2-5; D gene uncertain. CDR1 and CDR2 from the germline V gene are MNHNS and SASEGT. Trimming shortened V by 0 bases and J by 1 base, and 9 bases separated the two germline ends. The CDR3 spans 15 residues.

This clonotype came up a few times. CDR3 sequence reads: CASSSGIYGEQFF. CDR3 coding DNA: TGTGCCAGCAGCTCTGGTATCTACGGGGAGCAGTTCTTC. The J gene is TRBJ2-1, the V gene TRBV7-2; the D is unclear. Trimming shortened V by 4 bases and J by 10 bases, and 14 bases separated the two germline ends. Germline values: CDR1 SGHTA, CDR2 FQGNSA. The CDR3 extends over 13 amino acids.

The CDR3, as DNA: TGTGCCACCAGTGACCCTCAGGGATATTTCGCTGAAGCTTTCTTT. Its protein product is CATSDPQGYFAEAFF. This sequence joins TRBV24-1 and TRBJ1-1; tentatively, D is TRBD1 (5 bases). V dropped 4 bases and J dropped 6 bases, with 17 bases sitting between them. The CDR3 extends over 15 amino acids. Germline V gene data show CDR1 as KGHDR and CDR2 as SFDVKD.

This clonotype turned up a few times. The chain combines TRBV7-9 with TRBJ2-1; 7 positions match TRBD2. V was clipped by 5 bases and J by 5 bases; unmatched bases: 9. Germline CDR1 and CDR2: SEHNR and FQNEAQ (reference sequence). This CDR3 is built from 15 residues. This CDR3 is CASSPRGGGDNEQFF. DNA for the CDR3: TGTGCCAGCAGCCCGCGAGGTGGGGGGGACAATGAGCAGTTCTTC.

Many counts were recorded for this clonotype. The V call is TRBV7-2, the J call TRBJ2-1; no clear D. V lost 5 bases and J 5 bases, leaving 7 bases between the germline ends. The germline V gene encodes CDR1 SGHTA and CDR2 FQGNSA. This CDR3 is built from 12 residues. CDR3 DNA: TGTGCCAGCAGCCGTACCGACAATGAGCAGTTCTTC. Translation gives CASSRTDNEQFF.

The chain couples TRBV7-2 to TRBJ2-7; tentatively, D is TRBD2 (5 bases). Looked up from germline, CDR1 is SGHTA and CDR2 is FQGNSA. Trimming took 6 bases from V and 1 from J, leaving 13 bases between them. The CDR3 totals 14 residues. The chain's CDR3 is CASSYGEWSYEQYF. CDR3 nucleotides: TGTGCCAGCAGTTACGGGGAGTGGTCCTACGAGCAGTACTTC.

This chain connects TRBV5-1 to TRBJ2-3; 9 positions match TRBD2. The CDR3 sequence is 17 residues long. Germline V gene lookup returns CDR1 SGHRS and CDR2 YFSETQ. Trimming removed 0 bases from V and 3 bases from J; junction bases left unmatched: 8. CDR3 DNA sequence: TGCGCCAGCAGCTTGGCGGTAGCGGGAGTTGGAACAGATACGCAGTATTTT. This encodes CASSLAVAGVGTDTQYF. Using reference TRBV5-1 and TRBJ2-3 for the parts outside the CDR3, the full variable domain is KAGVTQTPRYLIKTRGQQVTLSCSPISGHRSVSWYQQTPGQGLQFLFEYFSETQRNKGNFPGRFSGRQFSNSRSEMNVSTLELGDSALYLCASSLAVAGVGTDTQYFGPGTRLTVL.

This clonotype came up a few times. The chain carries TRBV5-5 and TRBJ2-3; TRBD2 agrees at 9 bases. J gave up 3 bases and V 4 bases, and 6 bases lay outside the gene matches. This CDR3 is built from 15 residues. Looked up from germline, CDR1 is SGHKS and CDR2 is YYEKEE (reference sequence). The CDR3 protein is CASSRFGLATDTQYF. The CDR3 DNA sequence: TGTGCCAGCAGCCGATTCGGACTAGCGACAGATACGCAGTATTTT.

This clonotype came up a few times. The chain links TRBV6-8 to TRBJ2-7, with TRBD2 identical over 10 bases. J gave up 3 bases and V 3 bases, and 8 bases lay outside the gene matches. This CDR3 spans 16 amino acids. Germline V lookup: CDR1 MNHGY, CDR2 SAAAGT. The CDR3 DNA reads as TGTGCCAGCAGTTATACGTTAGCGGGAGGCGTCTACGAGCAGTACTTC. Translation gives CASSYTLAGGVYEQYF.

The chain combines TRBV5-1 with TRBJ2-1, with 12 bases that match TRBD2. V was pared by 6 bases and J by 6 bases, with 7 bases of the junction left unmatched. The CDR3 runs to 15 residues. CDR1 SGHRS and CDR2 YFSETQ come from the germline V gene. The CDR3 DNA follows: TGCGCCAGCAACCTCCTAGCGGGGGGGCTCAATGAGCAGTTCTTC. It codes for CASNLLAGGLNEQFF.

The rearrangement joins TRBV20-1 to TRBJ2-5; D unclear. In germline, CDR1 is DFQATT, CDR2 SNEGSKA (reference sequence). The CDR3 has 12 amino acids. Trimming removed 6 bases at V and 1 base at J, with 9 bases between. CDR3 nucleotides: TGCAGTGCAACGGAACTCCAAGAGACCCAGTACTTC. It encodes CSATELQETQYF.

DNA of the CDR3: TGCGCCAGCAGCTTTAGCGGGGTGAGCTCCTACAATGAGCAGTTCTTC. Translating it yields CASSFSGVSSYNEQFF. The rearrangement links TRBV5-1 to TRBJ2-1; TRBD2 matches 8 bases. V shed 2 bases and J 0 bases; nucleotides not matched to a gene: 4. The length of the CDR3 is 16 residues. Per the germline V gene, CDR1 is SGHRS and CDR2 is YFSETQ. The complete variable domain, with remaining parts taken from reference TRBV5-1 and TRBJ2-1, reads KAGVTQTPRYLIKTRGQQVTLSCSPISGHRSVSWYQQTPGQGLQFLFEYFSETQRNKGNFPGRFSGRQFSNSRSEMNVSTLELGDSALYLCASSFSGVSSYNEQFFGPGTRLTVL.

DNA for the CDR3: TGTGCCCTTGAAGGGAATCCGAACACTGAAGCTTTCTTT. Its translation is CALEGNPNTEAFF. The chain has TRBV19 and TRBJ1-1; D is uncertain. This CDR3 has 13 residues. Per the germline V gene, CDR1 is LNHDA and CDR2 is SQIVND (reference sequence). The ends were cut back, 11 bases at V and 1 base at J, with 14 bases in the middle.

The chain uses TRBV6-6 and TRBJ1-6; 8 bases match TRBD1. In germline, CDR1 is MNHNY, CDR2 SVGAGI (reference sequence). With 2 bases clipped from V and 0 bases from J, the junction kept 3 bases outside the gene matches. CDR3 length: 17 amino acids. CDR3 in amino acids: CASSYLTGGSYNSPLHF. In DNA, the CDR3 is TGTGCCAGCAGTTACCTTACAGGGGGCTCCTATAATTCACCCCTCCACTTT.

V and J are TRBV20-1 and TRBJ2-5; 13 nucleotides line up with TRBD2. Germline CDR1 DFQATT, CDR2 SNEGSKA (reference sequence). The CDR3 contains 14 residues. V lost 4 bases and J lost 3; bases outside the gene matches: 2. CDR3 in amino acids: CSATGTSGEETQYF. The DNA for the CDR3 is TGCAGTGCTACAGGGACTAGCGGGGAAGAGACCCAGTACTTC.

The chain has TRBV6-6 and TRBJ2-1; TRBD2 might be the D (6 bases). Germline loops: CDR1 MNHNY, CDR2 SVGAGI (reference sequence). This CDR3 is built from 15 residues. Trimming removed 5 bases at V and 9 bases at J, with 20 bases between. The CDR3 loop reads CASSHPGRDPGEQFF. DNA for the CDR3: TGTGCCAGCAGTCACCCCGGGCGGGACCCCGGTGAGCAGTTCTTC.

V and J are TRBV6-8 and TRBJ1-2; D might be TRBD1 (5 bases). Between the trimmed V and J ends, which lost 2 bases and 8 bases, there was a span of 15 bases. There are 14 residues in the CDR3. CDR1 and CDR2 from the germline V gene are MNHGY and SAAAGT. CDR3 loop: CASSYQGQGPGYTF. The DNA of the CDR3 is TGTGCCAGCAGTTACCAGGGCCAAGGGCCCGGCTACACCTTC.

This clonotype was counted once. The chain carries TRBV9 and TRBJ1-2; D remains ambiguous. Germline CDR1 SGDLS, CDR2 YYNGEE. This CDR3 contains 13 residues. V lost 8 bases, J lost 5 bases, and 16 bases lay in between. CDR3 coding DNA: TGTGCCAGTGCTAGCAATTCCCTTTATGGCTACACCTTC. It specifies CASASNSLYGYTF. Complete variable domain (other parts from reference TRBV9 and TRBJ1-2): DSGVTQTPKHLITATGQRVTLRCSPRSGDLSVYWYQQSLDQGLQFLIQYYNGEERAKGNILERFSAQQFPDLHSELNLSSLELGDSALYFCASASNSLYGYTFGSGTRLTVV.

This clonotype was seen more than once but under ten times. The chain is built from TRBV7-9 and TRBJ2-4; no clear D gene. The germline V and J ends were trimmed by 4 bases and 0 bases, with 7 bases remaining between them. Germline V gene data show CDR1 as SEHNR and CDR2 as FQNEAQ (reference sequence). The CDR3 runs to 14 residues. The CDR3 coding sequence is TGTGCCAGCAGCTATTACCTAGCCAAAAACATTCAGTACTTC. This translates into CASSYYLAKNIQYF.